Below, one TCR beta chain is given with its context. No antigen is known for it. CDR3 size: 18 residues. The trim removed 3 bases at V and 6 bases at J, leaving 15 bases unmatched. The germline V gene has CDR1 SGHTA and CDR2 FQGNSA. The data stem from a study of cytomegalovirus exposure and HLA in healthy donors. Broader study findings: Cytomegalovirus status, reportedly, was diagnosed with high specificity and sensitivity by the classifier.

It was with 60 Vbeta and 13 Jbeta primers that the PCR ran. The protocol was immunoSEQ multiplex PCR, while the TCRdb copy is restricted to in-frame clones and leaves out a portion. The sample includes 150,000 to 200,000 clones, around 75% of them seen just once. The sequence came from a male donor in good health and CMV-seronegative. V is TRBV7-2 and J is TRBJ2-7; 12 nucleotides align to TRBD2. Sequencing input: PBMCs. CDR3 DNA: TGTGCCAGCAGCTTGGGTTCTAGCGGGAGGGGAGGGAGGGGCGAGCAGTACTTC. Its translation is CASSLGSSGRGGRGEQYF.